These T cell receptor beta chains were read from a single sample in a study of cytomegalovirus exposure and HLA in healthy donors. The data were produced by immunoSEQ multiplex PCR, yet TCRdb's version contains in-frame clones alone and is incomplete. The data contain over 100,000 clones, about 72% of them singletons. Sample: PBMCs. All receptors derive from a female donor in good health and CMV-seronegative. CDR3s include the opening cysteine and the closing phenylalanine or tryptophan. Fields, in order: J gene, D gene, clone size, V gene, CDR3 protein, CDR3 DNA. A D gene is named only where the DNA matches it firmly. Some rows mark clone size as missing; the rest say once, few, many or name a class of expanded clone.

TRBJ2-6 | TRBD1 | . | TRBV9 | CASRGQGSGANVLTF | TGTGCCAGCAGGGGACAGGGCTCTGGGGCCAACGTCCTGACTTTC
TRBJ1-2 | . | . | TRBV7-9 | CASSAKPSGGGYTF | TGTGCCAGCAGCGCCAAGCCATCGGGGGGAGGCTACACCTTC
TRBJ2-7 | TRBD1 | . | TRBV15 | CATSGTYRGPYEQYF | TGTGCCACCAGCGGGACGTACAGGGGACCCTACGAGCAGTACTTC
TRBJ1-4 | . | . | TRBV30 | CAWSVLSQGGLEKLFF | TGTGCCTGGAGTGTACTTTCTCAGGGAGGTTTAGAAAAACTGTTTTTT
TRBJ2-7 | TRBD2 | . | TRBV28 | CASSGLAGVGEQYF | TGTGCCAGCAGCGGACTAGCGGGAGTGGGGGAGCAGTACTTC
TRBJ2-2 | . | few | TRBV5-4 | CASSSEGGELFF | TGTGCCAGCAGTTCCGAGGGCGGGGAGCTGTTTTTT
TRBJ1-4 | . | . | TRBV5-8 | CASPAEGNEKLFF | TGTGCCAGCCCGGCAGAGGGTAATGAAAAACTGTTTTTT
TRBJ2-3 | . | few | TRBV6-1 | CASSPPAGADTQYF | TGTGCCAGCAGCCCCCCCGCGGGCGCAGATACGCAGTATTTT
TRBJ2-3 | TRBD2 | . | TRBV7-9 | CASSSLTGTSLGDTQYF | TGTGCCAGCAGCTCTCTAACCGGGACTAGCTTGGGAGATACGCAGTATTTT
TRBJ2-2 | TRBD2 | . | TRBV4-3 | CASSQEAGGNTGELFF | TGCGCCAGCAGCCAAGAGGCGGGAGGGAACACCGGGGAGCTGTTTTTT
TRBJ2-5 | TRBD2 | . | TRBV10-1 | CASSGFGGRNQETQYF | TGCGCCAGCAGTGGGTTCGGCGGGAGGAACCAAGAGACCCAGTACTTC
TRBJ2-7 | . | . | TRBV7-2 | CASSFSQGYGNEQYF | TGTGCCAGCAGTTTTTCTCAGGGGTATGGGAACGAGCAGTACTTC
TRBJ1-3 | . | . | TRBV4-2 | CASSQDRPPSTGNTIYF | TGTGCCAGCAGCCAAGATCGCCCGCCGAGCACTGGAAACACCATATATTTT
TRBJ1-1 | . | . | TRBV29-1 | CSVEKLGGSTEAFF | TGCAGCGTTGAAAAGCTGGGGGGAAGCACTGAAGCTTTCTTT
TRBJ2-1 | . | . | TRBV7-9 | CASSFTGEQFF | TGTGCCAGCAGCTTTACAGGGGAGCAGTTCTTC
TRBJ2-7 | TRBD2 | . | TRBV29-1 | CSAHSSGSLGEQYF | TGCAGCGCACACAGTAGCGGGAGTCTGGGGGAGCAGTACTTC
TRBJ2-6 | . | few | TRBV27 | CASSLKFSGWANVLTF | TGTGCCAGCAGCCTGAAGTTTTCGGGATGGGCCAACGTCCTGACTTTC
TRBJ2-5 | TRBD1 | few | TRBV5-4 | CASSLGTGQGTREQYF | TGTGCCAGCAGCTTAGGCACCGGACAGGGGACTCGGGAGCAGTACTTC
TRBJ1-2 | . | . | TRBV7-6 | CASSADSLTNYGYTF | TGTGCCAGCAGCGCCGACAGCCTTACTAACTATGGCTACACCTTC
TRBJ1-4 | . | . | TRBV4-1 | CASSQKSRATNEKLFF | TGCGCCAGCAGCCAAAAATCTCGTGCAACTAATGAAAAACTGTTTTTT
TRBJ1-6 | . | . | TRBV7-2 | CASSVGTYNSPLHF | TGTGCCAGCAGCGTCGGGACTTATAATTCACCCCTCCACTTT
TRBJ1-1 | . | . | TRBV10-3 | CAISELETEAFF | TGTGCCATCAGTGAGTTGGAGACTGAAGCTTTCTTT
TRBJ2-3 | . | . | TRBV5-6 | CASFNTDRTVTDTQYF | TGTGCCAGCTTTAACACCGATAGGACAGTCACAGATACGCAGTATTTT
TRBJ1-3 | . | . | TRBV9 | CASSVGQGPDSGNTIYF | TGTGCCAGCAGCGTAGGGCAGGGGCCCGACTCTGGAAACACCATATATTTT
TRBJ2-3 | TRBD1 | . | TRBV5-5 | CASSFRQGVDTQYF | TGTGCCAGCAGCTTCCGACAGGGCGTAGATACGCAGTATTTT
TRBJ1-2 | . | . | TRBV28 | CASADSSRPNYGYTF | TGTGCCAGCGCCGACAGCTCTCGCCCAAACTATGGCTACACCTTC
TRBJ2-5 | . | . | TRBV2 | CASSVGWLAIETQYF | TGTGCCAGCAGCGTAGGTTGGCTAGCGATCGAGACCCAGTACTTC